These T cell receptor beta chains were read from a single sample in a study of T cell responses to AZD1222 COVID-19 vaccine. Measured with immunoSEQ multiplex PCR; TCRdb has only the in-frame clones, and not every one. The sample lists 130,000 or so clones, about 94% occurring once. This specimen was peripheral blood, taken 28 days after the second AZD1222 dose. These receptors all come from an adult who received the AZD1222 COVID-19 vaccine. CDR3s include the opening cysteine and the closing phenylalanine or tryptophan. The D gene is left open where the match is weak. Expanded clones are given a class, and other clones once, few, many or no size at all.

d_call | clone_size | j_call | v_call | cdr3_length | cdr3_aa | cdr3_nt
- | - | TRBJ2-7 | TRBV5-1 | 14 | CASSLSTTVNEQYF | TGCGCCAGCAGCTTATCCACCACGGTGAACGAGCAGTACTTC
- | - | TRBJ2-7 | TRBV28 | 15 | CASSPIGLPIYEQYF | TGTGCCAGCAGTCCTATCGGACTACCAATCTACGAGCAGTACTTC
- | - | TRBJ2-7 | TRBV9 | 15 | CASSSMGGATYEQYF | TGTGCCAGCAGCTCGATGGGCGGGGCTACCTACGAGCAGTACTTC
- | - | TRBJ1-4 | TRBV5-1 | 16 | CASSLAGRRENEKLFF | TGCGCCAGCAGCTTGGCCGGGCGGAGGGAGAATGAAAAACTGTTTTTT
- | - | TRBJ1-6 | TRBV3-1/TRBV3-2 | 15 | CASSPSAGQDSPLHF | TGTGCCAGCAGCCCTTCGGCAGGGCAGGATTCACCCCTCCACTTT
- | - | TRBJ1-3 | TRBV6-5 | 14 | CASSYSSRSNTIYF | TGTGCCAGCAGTTACTCCTCTAGGTCGAACACCATATATTTT
- | - | TRBJ1-6 | TRBV13 | 15 | CASSFSSSGGSPLHF | TGTGCCAGCAGCTTTTCCTCGAGTGGAGGGTCACCCCTCCACTTT
- | - | TRBJ1-6 | TRBV2 | 15 | CASSEPPIYNSPLHF | TGTGCCAGCAGTGAGCCCCCGATATATAATTCACCCCTCCACTTT
- | - | TRBJ2-1 | TRBV5-4 | 16 | CASSLGGARDYNEQFF | TGTGCCAGCAGCTTGGGGGGTGCCCGAGACTACAATGAGCAGTTCTTC
- | - | TRBJ1-5 | TRBV7-2 | 17 | CASSLFAGAASNQPQHF | TGTGCCAGCAGCTTATTCGCTGGGGCAGCGAGCAATCAGCCCCAGCATTTT
- | - | TRBJ1-2 | TRBV21-1 | 11 | CASSNSGGYTF | TGTGCCAGCAGCAATTCAGGGGGCTACACCTTC
- | once | TRBJ1-2 | TRBV28 | 14 | CASSLVGENYGYTF | TGTGCCAGCAGTTTAGTGGGGGAAAACTATGGCTACACCTTC
- | - | TRBJ2-1 | TRBV6-2/TRBV6-3 | 18 | CASSYSSTGWKGNNEQFF | TGTGCCAGCAGTTACTCTAGTACCGGGTGGAAGGGGAACAATGAGCAGTTCTTC
- | - | TRBJ2-1 | TRBV15 | 13 | CATSRETGNEQFF | TGTGCCACCAGCAGAGAGACCGGCAATGAGCAGTTCTTC
- | - | TRBJ2-3 | TRBV14 | 16 | CASSQIDGWGTDTQYF | TGTGCCAGCAGCCAGATAGACGGATGGGGCACAGATACGCAGTATTTT
TRBD1 | once | TRBJ1-2 | TRBV9 | 15 | CASSVGTGSSYGYTF | TGTGCCAGCAGCGTAGGGACAGGCAGTTCCTATGGCTACACCTTC
TRBD2 | - | TRBJ2-5 | TRBV5-1 | 13 | CASRAGGQETQYF | TGCGCCAGCCGGGCGGGGGGGCAAGAGACCCAGTACTTC
- | - | TRBJ1-5 | TRBV2 | 14 | CASRSGVQGQPQHF | TGTGCCAGCAGAAGTGGGGTTCAGGGTCAGCCCCAGCATTTT
- | - | TRBJ2-7 | TRBV19 | 15 | CASSIVGLYSYEQYF | TGTGCCAGTAGTATAGTTGGGTTATACTCCTACGAGCAGTACTTC
TRBD2 | once | TRBJ2-1 | TRBV13 | 15 | CASSLSSGSIGEQFF | TGTGCCAGCAGCTTGAGTAGCGGGAGCATAGGTGAGCAGTTCTTC
- | - | TRBJ1-1 | TRBV28 | 12 | CASSLQSTEAFF | TGTGCCAGCAGTTTACAAAGTACTGAAGCTTTCTTT
- | once | TRBJ2-4 | TRBV9 | 14 | CASSVGVGLNIQYF | TGTGCCAGCAGCGTAGGGGTGGGACTGAACATTCAGTACTTC
- | - | TRBJ2-4 | TRBV24-1 | 18 | CATSSGGEDDLAKNIQYF | TGTGCCACCAGCTCAGGGGGGGAGGACGATCTAGCCAAAAACATTCAGTACTTC
- | - | TRBJ1-2 | TRBV29-1 | 12 | CSALWSGDGYTF | TGCAGCGCCCTGTGGTCCGGGGATGGCTACACCTTC
- | - | TRBJ2-5 | TRBV29-1 | 14 | CSVEDAWEQETQYF | TGCAGCGTTGAAGATGCGTGGGAGCAAGAGACCCAGTACTTC
TRBD1 | - | TRBJ1-6 | TRBV28 | 18 | CASKPLLGQADYNSPLHF | TGTGCCAGCAAACCCCTCCTAGGACAGGCCGACTATAATTCACCCCTCCACTTT
- | - | TRBJ2-3 | TRBV5-1 | 13 | CASRTGLTDTQYF | TGCGCCAGCAGGACAGGACTCACAGATACGCAGTATTTT
- | - | TRBJ1-5 | TRBV2 | 15 | CASWGGQSSNQPQHF | TGTGCCAGCTGGGGTGGGCAGTCTAGCAATCAGCCCCAGCATTTT
TRBD1 | - | TRBJ1-2 | TRBV6-6 | 14 | CASSDRTGEGGYTF | TGTGCCAGCAGTGACCGGACAGGGGAGGGGGGCTACACCTTC
- | few | TRBJ2-7 | TRBV5-1 | 14 | CASSLVRGGGEQYF | TGCGCCAGCAGCTTGGTTCGCGGGGGCGGCGAGCAGTACTTC
TRBD2 | - | TRBJ2-1 | TRBV29-1 | 17 | CSVEAPGLAGSYNEQFF | TGCAGCGTTGAAGCTCCGGGACTAGCGGGATCATACAATGAGCAGTTCTTC
TRBD1 | medium-sized | TRBJ2-7 | TRBV19 | 14 | CASSIDPTGQGKYF | TGTGCCAGTAGTATCGACCCAACCGGACAGGGGAAGTACTTC
TRBD2 | - | TRBJ2-5 | TRBV10-2 | 15 | CASSPGLAGGETQYF | TGCGCCAGCAGTCCGGGACTAGCTGGAGGAGAGACCCAGTACTTC
TRBD1 | many | TRBJ1-5 | TRBV28 | 16 | CASSSGTVGPGQPQHF | TGTGCCAGCAGTTCCGGGACAGTCGGACCCGGTCAGCCCCAGCATTTT
TRBD1 | - | TRBJ1-2 | TRBV7-2 | 14 | CASSRTRTGNGYTF | TGTGCCAGCAGCCGGACACGGACAGGGAATGGCTACACCTTC
- | - | TRBJ2-7 | TRBV7-9 | 12 | CASSSDLYEQYF | TGTGCCAGCAGCTCAGACCTCTACGAGCAGTACTTC
- | - | TRBJ2-1 | TRBV18 | 14 | CASSPPGSYNEQFF | TGTGCCAGCTCACCACCAGGCTCCTACAATGAGCAGTTCTTC
TRBD1 | once | TRBJ2-7 | TRBV19 | 14 | CASSIRDRVYEQYF | TGTGCCAGTAGTATCCGGGACAGGGTATACGAGCAGTACTTC
TRBD1 | once | TRBJ1-2 | TRBV29-1 | 14 | CSVGTGTVNYGYTF | TGCAGCGTTGGAACTGGGACAGTAAACTATGGCTACACCTTC
- | once | TRBJ2-1 | TRBV6-5 | 16 | CASSSLSGKLTDEQFF | TGTGCCAGCAGTTCCCTATCGGGAAAGCTAACAGATGAGCAGTTCTTC
- | few | TRBJ1-6 | TRBV7-3 | 15 | CASSWGGPGNSPLHF | TGTGCCAGCAGCTGGGGGGGCCCCGGGAATTCACCCCTCCACTTT
- | once | TRBJ2-6 | TRBV28 | 14 | CASRLSSGANVLTF | TGTGCCAGCAGGTTAAGCTCTGGGGCCAACGTCCTGACTTTC
- | - | TRBJ2-5 | TRBV6-2/TRBV6-3 | 14 | CASSYISFQETQYF | TGTGCCAGCAGTTACATATCATTTCAAGAGACCCAGTACTTC
TRBD1 | - | TRBJ1-3 | TRBV7-8 | 16 | CASSLRGQDSGNTIYF | TGTGCCAGCAGCCTCCGCGGACAGGACTCTGGAAACACCATATATTTT
- | - | TRBJ2-1 | TRBV5-1 | 13 | CASSQDGNNEQFF | TGCGCCAGCAGCCAAGACGGAAACAATGAGCAGTTCTTC
- | - | TRBJ1-1 | TRBV12-3/TRBV12-4 | 11 | CASSGRTEAFF | TGTGCCAGCAGTGGGCGGACTGAAGCTTTCTTT
TRBD2 | - | TRBJ2-5 | TRBV3-1/TRBV3-2 | 19 | CASSQDRGTSDPRGETQYF | TGTGCCAGCAGCCAAGATCGTGGGACTAGCGACCCTCGGGGAGAGACCCAGTACTTC
- | - | TRBJ2-7 | TRBV7-9 | 15 | CASSLEQGGFYEQYF | TGTGCCAGCAGCTTAGAACAGGGTGGCTTCTACGAGCAGTACTTC
TRBD1 | - | TRBJ2-5 | TRBV9 | 14 | CASNLGTGGLTQYF | TGTGCCAGCAACCTTGGGACAGGGGGCTTGACCCAGTACTTC
- | - | TRBJ2-7 | TRBV5-4 | 13 | CASSPDGSYEQYF | TGTGCCAGCAGCCCGGACGGCTCCTACGAGCAGTACTTC
- | - | TRBJ1-1 | TRBV28 | 11 | CASRGNTEAFF | TGTGCCAGCAGGGGGAACACTGAAGCTTTCTTT
TRBD2 | - | TRBJ2-4 | TRBV5-5 | 17 | CASSPRDYGGGRDIQYF | TGTGCCAGCAGCCCCCGGGACTACGGGGGGGGTAGGGACATTCAGTACTTC
TRBD2 | - | TRBJ2-7 | TRBV5-1 | 14 | CASSLGLAGSEQYF | TGCGCCAGCAGCTTGGGACTAGCGGGCTCCGAGCAGTACTTC
- | - | TRBJ2-2 | TRBV7-3 | 16 | CASSIQRVDYTGELFF | TGTGCCAGCAGCATTCAGAGGGTCGACTACACCGGGGAGCTGTTTTTT
TRBD2 | few | TRBJ2-1 | TRBV7-8 | 14 | CASSFSSGYNEQFF | TGTGCCAGCAGCTTCTCTAGCGGCTACAATGAGCAGTTCTTC